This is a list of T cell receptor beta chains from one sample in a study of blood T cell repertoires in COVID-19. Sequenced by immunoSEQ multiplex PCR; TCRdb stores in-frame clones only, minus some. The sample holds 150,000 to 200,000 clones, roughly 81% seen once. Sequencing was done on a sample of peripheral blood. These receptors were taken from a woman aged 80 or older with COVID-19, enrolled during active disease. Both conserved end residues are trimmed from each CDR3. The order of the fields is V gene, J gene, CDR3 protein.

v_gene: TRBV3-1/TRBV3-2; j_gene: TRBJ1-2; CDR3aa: ASSQVGYGYT
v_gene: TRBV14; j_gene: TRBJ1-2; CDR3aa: ASSQVREPVGYT
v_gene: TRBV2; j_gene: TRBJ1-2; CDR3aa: ASRRDRGRSGYT
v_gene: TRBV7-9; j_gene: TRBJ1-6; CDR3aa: ASSLEELVPLH
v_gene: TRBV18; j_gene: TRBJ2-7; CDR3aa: ASSWTSGRARPRYEQY
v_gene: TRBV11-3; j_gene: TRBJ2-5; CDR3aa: ASSLGQGGETQY
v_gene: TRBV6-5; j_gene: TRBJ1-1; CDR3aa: ASRAGSQSTEAF
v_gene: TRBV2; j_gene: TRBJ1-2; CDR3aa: ASSPRTGGYT
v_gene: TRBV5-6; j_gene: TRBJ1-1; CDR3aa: ASSLIQGRWNTEAF
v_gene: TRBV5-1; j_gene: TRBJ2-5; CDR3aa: ASSLVTGGWETQY
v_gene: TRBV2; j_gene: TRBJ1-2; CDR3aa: ASSKTGGNWGYT
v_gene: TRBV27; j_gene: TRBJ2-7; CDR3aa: ASSRLVFWEQY
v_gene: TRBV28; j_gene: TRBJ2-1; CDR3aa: ASSLAAGGANEQF
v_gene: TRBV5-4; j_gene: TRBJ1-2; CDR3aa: ASSLDGTGNYGYT
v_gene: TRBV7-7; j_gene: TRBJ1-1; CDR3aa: ASSSGQANTEAF
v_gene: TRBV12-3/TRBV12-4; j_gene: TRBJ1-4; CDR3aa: ASSSSRGKLF
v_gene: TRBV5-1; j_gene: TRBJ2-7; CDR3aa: ASSLNYGEQY
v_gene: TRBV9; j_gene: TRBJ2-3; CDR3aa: ASSVGGGADTDTQY
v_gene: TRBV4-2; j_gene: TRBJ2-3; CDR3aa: ASSQDILAGPTDTQY
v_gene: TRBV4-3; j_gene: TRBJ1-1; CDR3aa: ASSQDMRVSTEAF
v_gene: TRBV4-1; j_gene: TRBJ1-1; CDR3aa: ASSPGGGANTEAF
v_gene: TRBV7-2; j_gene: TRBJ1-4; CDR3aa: ASSLQVSNEKLF
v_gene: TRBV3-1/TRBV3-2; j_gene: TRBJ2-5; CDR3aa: ASSHGPGGETQY
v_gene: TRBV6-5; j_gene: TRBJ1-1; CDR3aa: ASSYSPEGNTEAF
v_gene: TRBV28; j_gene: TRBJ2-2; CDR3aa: ASSFPDRGILGELF
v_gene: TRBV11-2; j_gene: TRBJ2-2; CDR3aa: ASSHGGALQAGELF
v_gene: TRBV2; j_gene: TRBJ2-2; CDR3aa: ASSVRDRGPPGELF
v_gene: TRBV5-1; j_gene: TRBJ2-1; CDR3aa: ASSPSGRSTGEQF